A selection of T cell receptor beta chains follows, all from one sample in a study of T cells after yellow fever vaccination. TCRdb fed the 5' RACE reads into MiXCR, producing one record per CDR3 protein. The sample has 300,000 or so distinct CDR3 sequences, approximately 8% seen once. This specimen was PBMCs, taken approximately 47 days after the first yellow fever vaccination. The origin of the receptors is a young man who received the YFV17D yellow fever vaccine. Each CDR3 is given with its conserved first and last residue. D genes are given only for firm matches. Rows give clone size only sometimes, using once, few, many, or a class for an expanded clone.

D gene	J gene	clone size	V gene	CDR3 DNA	CDR3 protein
NA	TRBJ1-6	few	TRBV6-5	TGTGCCAGCAGTTACTCTCGGGGTTTCGTTCGGTCACCCCTCCACTTT	CASSYSRGFVRSPLHF
NA	TRBJ2-2	NA	TRBV11-2	TGTGCCAGCAGCCCTCTAGCACGGGTCGGCGGGGAGCTGTTTTTT	CASSPLARVGGELFF
NA	TRBJ2-5	NA	TRBV20-1	TGCAGTGCTACCTCCCCCCAAGAGACCCAGTACTTC	CSATSPQETQYF
NA	TRBJ2-3	many	TRBV7-9	TGTGCCAGCAGCTTTGTTGATTCAGCCACAGATACGCAGTATTTT	CASSFVDSATDTQYF
NA	TRBJ2-1	NA	TRBV3-1	TGTGCCAGCAGCAAGCATCCGACCTACAATGAGCAGTTCTTC	CASSKHPTYNEQFF
TRBD2	TRBJ2-1	few	TRBV5-4	TGTGCCAGCAGACCAGGACTAGCGGGGGGTCAATACAATGAGCAGTTCTTC	CASRPGLAGGQYNEQFF
NA	TRBJ2-5	NA	TRBV18	TGTGCCAGCTCACCACCCGGGGCGCGGGAGACCCAGTACTTC	CASSPPGARETQYF
NA	TRBJ1-4	NA	TRBV7-2	TGTGCCAGCAGCCAGTCTGTAGGGGGAGAGGGAAAACTGTTTTTT	CASSQSVGGEGKLFF
NA	TRBJ1-2	NA	TRBV4-1	TGCGCCAGCAGCCAAGATGTCGCAGGGACCGGCTATTTGGGAGGCTACACCTTC	CASSQDVAGTGYLGGYTF
TRBD2	TRBJ2-3	many	TRBV6-5	TGTGCCAGCAGTTACTCGATCCCCACTAGCGGGGGCCTCACAGATACGCAGTATTTT	CASSYSIPTSGGLTDTQYF
NA	TRBJ2-5	many	TRBV20-1	TGCAGTGCTATAAGACAGTCCCAAGAGACCCAGTACTTC	CSAIRQSQETQYF
NA	TRBJ2-5	few	TRBV6-1	TGTGCCAGCAGTGAATACGACAGGCAAGAGACCCAGTACTTC	CASSEYDRQETQYF